This T cell receptor (beta chain) was recorded in a study of early T cells in non-severe SARS-CoV-2 infection. Sample share makes this clonotype medium-sized. CDR1 and CDR2 (germline): SGHTS, YDEGEE. This CDR3 has 14 amino acids. The J segment lost 8 bases and the V segment lost 0 bases, leaving 7 bases of the junction unmatched. Individually, cDNA molecules had unique molecular identifiers attached to them. Via MiXCR, TCRdb re-called the 5' RACE reads, giving one row per CDR3 protein. The sample consists of 60,000 or so distinct CDR3 sequences, 8.5% to 10% of them appearing once. This sequence joins TRBV5-8 and TRBJ1-2, with 7 bases matching TRBD1. This sample comprised whole blood, obtained at baseline. The receptor was derived from an adult who was a healthcare worker with PCR-confirmed SARS-CoV-2 infection or an uninfected control (not recorded which). The CDR3 DNA is TGTGCCAGCAGCTTGGACAGGGGCGCAGGAGGCTACACCTTC. This sequence encodes CASSLDRGAGGYTF.